This T cell receptor (beta chain) stems from a study of vaccination effects on CD4 cells after COVID-19. Whole-study findings and limits: Healthy vaccinees had only 1 of 255 vaccine-induced clones cross-react with common cold coronaviruses. The study dataset contains few convalescent patients and includes no early post-infection timepoints.

Sequencing was performed with immunoSEQ multiplex PCR; in TCRdb, only in-frame clones are kept and a portion is missing. The sample contains about 24,000 clones, around 70% of which appear only once. Using viral peptide pools, the ViraFEST assay grew out antigen-specific CD4+ T cells prior to sequencing. The authors isolated CD4+ T cells after more than eight days of culture. Participants were given two doses of BNT162b2 or mRNA-1273 vaccine. A word on this clone: Its antigen is unknown.

The CDR3 totals 16 residues. Germline V CDR1 and CDR2: SGHRS, YFSETQ. With 0 bases clipped from V and 3 bases from J, the junction kept 3 bases outside the gene matches. This chain links TRBV5-1 with TRBJ2-3; 11 bases align to TRBD2. This clonotype was obtained from a human donor who received a COVID-19 vaccine. The specimen comprised CD4+ T cells from PBMCs cultured with HCoV-NL63 spike peptides, sampled after COVID-19 vaccination. The CDR3 region is CASSLVLAGGTDTQYF. The CDR3 nucleotides read TGCGCCAGCAGCTTGGTCTTAGCGGGGGGGACAGATACGCAGTATTTT.